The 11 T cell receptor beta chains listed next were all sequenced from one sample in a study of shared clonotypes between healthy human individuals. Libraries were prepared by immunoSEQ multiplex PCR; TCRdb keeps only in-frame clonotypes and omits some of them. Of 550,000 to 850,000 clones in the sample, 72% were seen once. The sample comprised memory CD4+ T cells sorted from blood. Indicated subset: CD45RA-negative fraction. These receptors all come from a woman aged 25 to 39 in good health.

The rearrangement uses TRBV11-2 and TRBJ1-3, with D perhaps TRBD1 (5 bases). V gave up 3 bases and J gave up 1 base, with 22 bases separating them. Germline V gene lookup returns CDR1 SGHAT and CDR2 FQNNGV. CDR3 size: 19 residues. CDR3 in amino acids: CASSFGDGSFRRSGNTIYF. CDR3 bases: TGTGCCAGCAGCTTTGGGGACGGATCTTTCAGGAGATCTGGAAACACCATATATTTT.

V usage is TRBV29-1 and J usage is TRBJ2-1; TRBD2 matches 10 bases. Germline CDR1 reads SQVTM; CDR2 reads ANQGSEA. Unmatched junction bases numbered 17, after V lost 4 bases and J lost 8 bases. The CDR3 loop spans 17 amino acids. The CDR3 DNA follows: TGCAGCGTTGTACGCAGGGGGGCAGCGGGAGGGGTGTATGAGCAGTTCTTC. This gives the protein CSVVRRGAAGGVYEQFF.

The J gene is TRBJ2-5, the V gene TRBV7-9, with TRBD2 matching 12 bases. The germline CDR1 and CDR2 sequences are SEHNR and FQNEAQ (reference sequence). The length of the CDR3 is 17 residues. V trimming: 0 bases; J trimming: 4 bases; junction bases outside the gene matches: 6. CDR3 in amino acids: CASSLAPLAGGSETQYF. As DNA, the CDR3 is TGTGCCAGCAGCTTAGCGCCACTAGCGGGAGGATCAGAGACCCAGTACTTC.

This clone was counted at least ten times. CDR3 coding DNA: TGTGCCAGCAGTTTAACTTCCGGGACAGTTTTTTCAGCTTTCTTT. Translating gives CASSLTSGTVFSAFF. The chain has TRBV11-2 and TRBJ1-1, with TRBD1 matching over 7 bases. Germline V CDR1 and CDR2: SGHAT, FQNNGV. The CDR3 is made up of 15 amino acids. The V gene end was trimmed by 6 bases and the J gene end by 10 bases; junction bases not matched to a gene: 17.

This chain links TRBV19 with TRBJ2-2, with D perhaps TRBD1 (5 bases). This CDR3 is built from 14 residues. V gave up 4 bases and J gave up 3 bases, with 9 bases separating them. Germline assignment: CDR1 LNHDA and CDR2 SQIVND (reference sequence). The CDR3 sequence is CASSTTGDTGELFF. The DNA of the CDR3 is TGTGCCAGTAGTACTACAGGAGACACCGGGGAGCTGTTTTTT.

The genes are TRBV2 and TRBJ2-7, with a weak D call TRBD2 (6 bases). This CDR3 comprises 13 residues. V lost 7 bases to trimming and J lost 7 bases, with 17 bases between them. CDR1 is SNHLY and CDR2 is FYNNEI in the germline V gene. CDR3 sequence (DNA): TGTGCCAGCATCAAGACTAGTGGTCGAGAGCAGTACTTC. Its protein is CASIKTSGREQYF.

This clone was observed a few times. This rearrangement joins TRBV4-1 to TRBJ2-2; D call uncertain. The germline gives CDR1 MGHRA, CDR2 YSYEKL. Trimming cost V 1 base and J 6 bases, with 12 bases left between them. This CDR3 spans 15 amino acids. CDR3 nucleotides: TGCGCCAGCAGCCAAGGTCGGGCTAGATCCGGGGAGCTGTTTTTT. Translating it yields CASSQGRARSGELFF.

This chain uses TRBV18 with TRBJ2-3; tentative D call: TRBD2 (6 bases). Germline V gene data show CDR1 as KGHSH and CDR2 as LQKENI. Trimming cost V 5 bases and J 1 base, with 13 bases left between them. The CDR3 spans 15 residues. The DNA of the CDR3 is TGTGCCAGCTCAAGATTGGCTAGCGGCACAGATACGCAGTATTTT. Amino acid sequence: CASSRLASGTDTQYF. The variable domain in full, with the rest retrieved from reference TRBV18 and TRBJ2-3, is NAGVMQNPRHLVRRRGQEARLRCSPMKGHSHVYWYRQLPEEGLKFMVYLQKENIIDESGMPKERFSAEFPKEGPSILRIQQVVRGDSAAYFCASSRLASGTDTQYFGPGTRLTVL.

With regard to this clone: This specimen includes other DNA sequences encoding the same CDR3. Written as DNA, the CDR3 is TGTGCCAGCTCACCAAGGGGGGAGAACACTGAAGCTTTCTTT. Translation: CASSPRGENTEAFF. V usage is TRBV18 and J usage is TRBJ1-1; tentative D call: TRBD1 (6 bases). Germline values: CDR1 KGHSH, CDR2 LQKENI. The CDR3 sequence is 14 residues long. The V end was cut by 2 bases, the J end by 1 base, with 8 bases between. Complete variable domain (other parts from reference TRBV18 and TRBJ1-1): NAGVMQNPRHLVRRRGQEARLRCSPMKGHSHVYWYRQLPEEGLKFMVYLQKENIIDESGMPKERFSAEFPKEGPSILRIQQVVRGDSAAYFCASSPRGENTEAFFGQGTRLTVV.

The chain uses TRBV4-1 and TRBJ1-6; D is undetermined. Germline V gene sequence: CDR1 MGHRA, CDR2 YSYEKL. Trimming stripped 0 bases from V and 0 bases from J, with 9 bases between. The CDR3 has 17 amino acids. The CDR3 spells CASSQDNGDSYNSPLHF. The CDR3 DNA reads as TGCGCCAGCAGCCAAGATAACGGGGACTCCTATAATTCACCCCTCCACTTT.

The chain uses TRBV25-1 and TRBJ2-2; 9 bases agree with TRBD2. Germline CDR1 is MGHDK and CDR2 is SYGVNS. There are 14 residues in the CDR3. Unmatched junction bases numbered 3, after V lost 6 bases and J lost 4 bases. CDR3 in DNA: TGTGCCAGCAGACTAGCGGGCAGCACCGGGGAGCTGTTTTTT. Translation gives CASRLAGSTGELFF.